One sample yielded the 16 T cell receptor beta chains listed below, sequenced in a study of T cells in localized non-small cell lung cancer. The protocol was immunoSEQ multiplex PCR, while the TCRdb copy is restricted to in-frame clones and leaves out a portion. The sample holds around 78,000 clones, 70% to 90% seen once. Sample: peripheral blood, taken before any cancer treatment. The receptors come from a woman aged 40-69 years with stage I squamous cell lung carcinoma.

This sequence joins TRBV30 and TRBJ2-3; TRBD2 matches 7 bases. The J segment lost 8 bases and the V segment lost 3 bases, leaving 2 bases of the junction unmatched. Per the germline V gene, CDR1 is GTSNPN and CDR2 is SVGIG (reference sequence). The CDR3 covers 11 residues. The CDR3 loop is CAWRTSRTQYF. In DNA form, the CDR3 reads TGTGCCTGGAGGACTAGCCGTACGCAGTATTTT.

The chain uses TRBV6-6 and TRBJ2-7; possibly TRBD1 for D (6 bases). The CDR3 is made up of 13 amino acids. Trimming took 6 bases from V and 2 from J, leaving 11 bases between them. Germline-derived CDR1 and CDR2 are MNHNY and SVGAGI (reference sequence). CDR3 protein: CASSPGTTYEQYF. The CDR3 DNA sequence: TGTGCCAGCAGCCCCGGGACAACCTACGAGCAGTACTTC.

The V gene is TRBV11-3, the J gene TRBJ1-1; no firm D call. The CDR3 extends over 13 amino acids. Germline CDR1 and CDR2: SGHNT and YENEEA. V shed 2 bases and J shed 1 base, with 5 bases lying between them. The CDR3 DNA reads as TGTGCCAGCAGCTTACTGGAGAACACTGAAGCTTTCTTT. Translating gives CASSLLENTEAFF.

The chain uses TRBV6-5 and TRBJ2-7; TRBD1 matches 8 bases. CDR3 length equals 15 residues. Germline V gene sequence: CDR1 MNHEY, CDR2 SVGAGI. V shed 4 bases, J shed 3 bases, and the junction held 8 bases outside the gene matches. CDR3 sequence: CASSSIYRGIYEQYF. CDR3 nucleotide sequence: TGTGCCAGCAGTTCCATCTACAGGGGGATCTACGAGCAGTACTTC.

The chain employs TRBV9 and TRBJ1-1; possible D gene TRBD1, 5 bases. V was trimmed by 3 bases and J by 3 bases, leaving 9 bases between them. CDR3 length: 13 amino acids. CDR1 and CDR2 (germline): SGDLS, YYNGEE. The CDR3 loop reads CASSAPGYTEAFF. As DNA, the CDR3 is TGTGCCAGCAGCGCGCCAGGGTACACTGAAGCTTTCTTT.

The CDR3 DNA reads TGTGCCAGCAGCCCTCAGGGGGGTCCTAATTCACCCCTCCACTTT. It is translated as CASSPQGGPNSPLHF. The rearrangement uses TRBV7-2 and TRBJ1-6; 7 positions match TRBD1. The CDR3 totals 15 residues. V was clipped by 5 bases and J by 6 bases; unmatched bases: 7. Germline V gene lookup returns CDR1 SGHTA and CDR2 FQGNSA.

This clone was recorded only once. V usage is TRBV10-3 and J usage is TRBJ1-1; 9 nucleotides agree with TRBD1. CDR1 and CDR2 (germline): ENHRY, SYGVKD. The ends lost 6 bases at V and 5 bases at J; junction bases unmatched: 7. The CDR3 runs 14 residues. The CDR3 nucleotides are TGTGCCATCAGCTCCGGGACAGGGTGGACTGAAGCTTTCTTT. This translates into CAISSGTGWTEAFF.

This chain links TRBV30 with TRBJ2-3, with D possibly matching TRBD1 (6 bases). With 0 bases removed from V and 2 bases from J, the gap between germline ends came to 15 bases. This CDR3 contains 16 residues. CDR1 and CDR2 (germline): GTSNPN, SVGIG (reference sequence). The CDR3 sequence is CAWSVWQGPHTDTQYF. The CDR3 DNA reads TGTGCCTGGAGTGTATGGCAGGGGCCTCACACAGATACGCAGTATTTT.

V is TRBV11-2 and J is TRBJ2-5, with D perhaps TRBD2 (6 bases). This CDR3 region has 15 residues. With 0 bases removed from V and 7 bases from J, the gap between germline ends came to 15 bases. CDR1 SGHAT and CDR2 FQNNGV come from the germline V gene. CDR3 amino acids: CASSLDPGARGTQYF. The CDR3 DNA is TGTGCCAGCAGCTTAGATCCGGGAGCCCGGGGGACCCAGTACTTC.

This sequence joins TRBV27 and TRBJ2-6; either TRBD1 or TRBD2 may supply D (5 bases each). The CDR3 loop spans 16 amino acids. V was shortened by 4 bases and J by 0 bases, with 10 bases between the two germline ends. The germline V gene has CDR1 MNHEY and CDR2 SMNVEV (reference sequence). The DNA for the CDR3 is TGTGCCAGCAGTTCGGGACGCCTCTCTGGGGCCAACGTCCTGACTTTC. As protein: CASSSGRLSGANVLTF.

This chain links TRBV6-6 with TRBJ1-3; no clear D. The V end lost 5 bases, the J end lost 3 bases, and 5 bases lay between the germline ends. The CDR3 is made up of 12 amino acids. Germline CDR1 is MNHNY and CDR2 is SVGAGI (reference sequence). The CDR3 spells CASSGYGNTIYF. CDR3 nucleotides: TGTGCCAGCAGTGGTTATGGAAACACCATATATTTT.

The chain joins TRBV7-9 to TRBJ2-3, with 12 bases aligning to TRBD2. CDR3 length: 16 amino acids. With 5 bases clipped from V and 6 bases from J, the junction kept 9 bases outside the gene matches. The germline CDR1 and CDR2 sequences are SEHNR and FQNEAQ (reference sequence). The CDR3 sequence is CASSLQGTSGLDTQYF. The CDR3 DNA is TGTGCCAGCAGCCTTCAAGGGACTAGCGGGTTGGATACGCAGTATTTT.

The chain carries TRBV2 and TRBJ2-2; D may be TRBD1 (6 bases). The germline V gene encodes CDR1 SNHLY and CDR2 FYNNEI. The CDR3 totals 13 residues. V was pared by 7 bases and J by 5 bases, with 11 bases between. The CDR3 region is CASNRQVTGELFF. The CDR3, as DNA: TGTGCCAGCAACCGACAGGTTACCGGGGAGCTGTTTTTT.

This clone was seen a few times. The CDR3 region is CASREGAGQPQHF. The DNA for the CDR3 is TGTGCCAGCAGGGAGGGGGCAGGGCAGCCCCAGCATTTT. The gene calls are TRBV28 and TRBJ1-5; 7 nucleotides agree with TRBD1. Germline V gene sequence: CDR1 MDHEN, CDR2 SYDVKM. Trimming cost V 6 bases and J 7 bases; bases outside gene matches: 6. CDR3 length: 13 residues.

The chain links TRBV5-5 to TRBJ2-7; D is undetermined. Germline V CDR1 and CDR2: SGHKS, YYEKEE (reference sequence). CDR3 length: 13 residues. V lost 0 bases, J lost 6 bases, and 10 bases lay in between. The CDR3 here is CASSLVVLGEQYF. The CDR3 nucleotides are TGTGCCAGCAGCTTGGTGGTTCTGGGCGAGCAGTACTTC. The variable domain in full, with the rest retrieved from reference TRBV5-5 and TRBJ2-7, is DAGVTQSPTHLIKTRGQQVTLRCSPISGHKSVSWYQQVLGQGPQFIFQYYEKEERGRGNFPDRFSARQFPNYSSELNVNALLLGDSALYLCASSLVVLGEQYFGPGTRLTVT.

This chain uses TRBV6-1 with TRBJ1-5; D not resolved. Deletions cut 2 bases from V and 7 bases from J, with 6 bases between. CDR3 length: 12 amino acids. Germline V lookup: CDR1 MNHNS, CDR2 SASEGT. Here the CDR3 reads CASSERLQPQHF. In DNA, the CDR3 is TGTGCCAGCAGTGAAAGGTTGCAGCCCCAGCATTTT.